One and the same sample provided the 14 T cell receptor beta chains below, sequenced in a study of T-cell reconstitution after alpha-beta-depleted transplantation in children. Using unique molecular identifiers, the investigators prepared the TCRbeta library. TCRdb re-called the PCR reads with MiXCR, one entry per CDR3 protein. The sample lists roughly 500,000 distinct CDR3 sequences; 32% were seen once. This material consisted of PBMCs from the stem cell graft donor, taken from the stem cell graft. The receptor source for this set is a human donor who donated a stem cell graft to a child with aplastic anemia.

The chain joins TRBV20-1 to TRBJ2-6, with no clear D. There are 15 residues in the CDR3. V lost 0 bases, J lost 0 bases, and 6 bases lay in between. Germline V CDR1 and CDR2: DFQATT, SNEGSKA (reference sequence). The CDR3 here is CSARDPPSGANVLTF. In DNA form, the CDR3 reads TGCAGTGCTAGAGATCCGCCCTCTGGGGCCAACGTCCTGACTTTC.

This clonotype was seen a handful of times. This chain uses TRBV12-3 or TRBV12-4 with TRBJ2-7; D is unresolved. The CDR3 runs to 8 residues. CDR3 sequence (DNA): TGTGCTTCATACGAGCAGTACGTC. As protein: CASYEQYV.

This chain uses TRBV19 with TRBJ1-6; D is unclear. The V and J ends lost 4 bases and 6 bases respectively, with 10 bases between them. Germline-derived CDR1 and CDR2 are LNHDA and SQIVND (reference sequence). The CDR3 contains 14 residues. The CDR3 reads CASSTDVGNSPLHF. As DNA, the CDR3 is TGTGCCAGTAGTACGGACGTTGGTAATTCACCCCTCCACTTT.

Of note for this clonotype: An end of the junction differs from the germline gene, which may be a read error. The rearrangement links TRBV7-2 to TRBJ2-3, with D possibly matching TRBD2 (6 bases). The CDR3 length is 12 residues. Germline lookup yields CDR1 SGHTA and CDR2 FQGNSA. The CDR3 region is CASSPVIGEARF. In DNA, the CDR3 is TGTGCCAGCAGTCCGGTGATAGGGGAGGCTCGTTTT.

The rearrangement joins TRBV30 to TRBJ1-1, with 8 bases fitting TRBD1. V was clipped by 2 bases and J by 2 bases; unmatched bases: 7. Germline loops: CDR1 GTSNPN, CDR2 SVGIG (reference sequence). This CDR3 region has 15 residues. The CDR3 DNA sequence: TGTGCCTGGAGTCCGAAACAGGGGGGAAACACTGAAGCTTTCTTT. Translation: CAWSPKQGGNTEAFF. Based on the CDR3 plus reference TRBV30 and TRBJ1-1, the full variable domain is SQTIHQWPATLVQPVGSPLSLECTVEGTSNPNLYWYRQAAGRGLQLLFYSVGIGQISSEVPQNLSASRPQDRQFILSSKKLLLSDSGFYLCAWSPKQGGNTEAFFGQGTRLTVV.

The chain couples TRBV5-1 to TRBJ1-1; a weak D match, TRBD1 (5 bases). This CDR3 region has 16 residues. Trimming took off 2 bases at V and 1 base at J, with 15 bases between the two ends. CDR1 and CDR2 from the germline V gene are SGHRS and YFSETQ. CDR3 sequence reads: CASSFDARVTNTEAFF. In DNA form, the CDR3 reads TGCGCCAGCAGCTTTGACGCCAGGGTGACGAACACTGAAGCTTTCTTT. Full variable domain (rest looked up from reference TRBV5-1 and TRBJ1-1): KAGVTQTPRYLIKTRGQQVTLSCSPISGHRSVSWYQQTPGQGLQFLFEYFSETQRNKGNFPGRFSGRQFSNSRSEMNVSTLELGDSALYLCASSFDARVTNTEAFFGQGTRLTVV.

This clonotype was detected only a few times. The rearrangement links TRBV30 to TRBJ2-7; TRBD2 matches at 7 bases. Per germline, CDR1 GTSNPN and CDR2 SVGIG (reference sequence). CDR3 length equals 14 residues. V shed 0 bases, J shed 5 bases, and the junction held 7 bases outside the gene matches. The CDR3 region has the DNA TGTGCCTGGAGTGTAGGCGGGAGCATCAACGAGCAGTACTTC. Translating gives CAWSVGGSINEQYF.

This chain joins TRBV5-6 and TRBJ2-3; TRBD2 agrees at 9 bases. The CDR3 length is 17 residues. J gave up 2 bases and V 0 bases, and 7 bases lay outside the gene matches. CDR1 and CDR2 (germline): SGHDT, YYEEEE. DNA for the CDR3: TGTGCCAGCAGCTTGGCCCCTAGCGGGATTATCACAGATACGCAGTATTTT. Residues: CASSLAPSGIITDTQYF.

V usage is TRBV9 and J usage is TRBJ1-5, with D maybe TRBD1 (6 bases). Germline V gene sequence: CDR1 SGDLS, CDR2 YYNGEE. This CDR3 contains 15 residues. V was trimmed by 3 bases and J by 0 bases, leaving 10 bases between them. This chain's CDR3 is CASSEGVFSNQPQHF. CDR3 DNA sequence: TGTGCCAGCAGCGAGGGGGTATTTAGCAATCAGCCCCAGCATTTT.

The chain links TRBV27 to TRBJ1-3; D not certain. The germline CDR1 and CDR2 sequences are MNHEY and SMNVEV (reference sequence). V was trimmed by 2 bases and J by 4 bases, leaving 6 bases between them. The CDR3 extends over 13 amino acids. CDR3 nucleotide sequence: TGTGCCAGCAGTTTAAGTCTGGGAAACACCATATATTTT. Translation: CASSLSLGNTIYF.

The chain couples TRBV6-2 or TRBV6-3 to TRBJ2-6; 8 bases fit TRBD1. The CDR3 sequence is 20 residues long. The trim removed 2 bases at V and 0 bases at J, leaving 12 bases unmatched. Looked up from germline, CDR1 is MNHEY and CDR2 is SVGEGT. The CDR3 spells CASSYEKRTGNRSGANVLTF. CDR3 DNA: TGTGCCAGCAGTTACGAAAAACGGACAGGGAACCGCTCTGGGGCCAACGTCCTGACTTTC.

The J gene is TRBJ2-1, the V gene TRBV5-6, with 7 bases matching TRBD1. Germline V lookup: CDR1 SGHDT, CDR2 YYEEEE. The CDR3 loop spans 16 amino acids. V trimming: 0 bases; J trimming: 0 bases; junction bases outside the gene matches: 3. The CDR3 spells CASSLAWDSSYNEQFF. In nucleotides, the CDR3 is TGTGCCAGCAGCTTGGCCTGGGACAGCTCCTACAATGAGCAGTTCTTC.

Ten or more counts support this clonotype. The chain employs TRBV18 and TRBJ1-1; D may be TRBD1 (5 bases). Per germline, CDR1 KGHSH and CDR2 LQKENI. V shed 5 bases and J shed 1 base, with 11 bases lying between them. The CDR3 contains 14 residues. CDR3 region: CASSSDTGNTEAFF. The CDR3 nucleotides are TGTGCCAGCTCATCAGATACAGGGAACACTGAAGCTTTCTTT.

The chain employs TRBV27 and TRBJ1-2; 9 bases map to TRBD1. V was clipped by 5 bases and J by 6 bases; unmatched bases: 4. The CDR3 sequence is 13 residues long. Germline CDR1 reads MNHEY; CDR2 reads SMNVEV (reference sequence). The CDR3: CASSRTGVHGYTF. The CDR3 DNA reads as TGTGCCAGCAGTCGGACAGGGGTTCATGGCTACACCTTC.